The present T cell receptor beta chain was sequenced within a study of vaccination effects on CD4 cells after COVID-19. Study-level findings and limits: The vaccine-induced clones of healthy vaccinees included only 1 of 255 that cross-reacted with common cold coronaviruses.

Concerning this clone: What it recognizes is unknown.

Libraries were prepared by immunoSEQ multiplex PCR; TCRdb keeps only in-frame clonotypes and omits some of them. Among 65,000 to 85,000 clones listed, 80% were seen once. Germline-derived CDR1 and CDR2 are SGHNT and YYREEE (reference sequence). The CDR3 covers 17 residues. V was pared by 4 bases and J by 0 bases, with 10 bases of the junction left unmatched. Antigen-specific CD4+ T cells expanded by the ViraFEST assay with viral peptide pools were then sequenced. When around 9 days of culture had elapsed, CD4+ T cells were isolated. All vaccine recipients tested negative for nucleocapsid antibodies and had never contracted SARS-CoV-2 infection.

Sequenced material: CD4+ T cells from PBMCs cultured with SARS-CoV-2 spike peptides, taken before COVID-19 vaccination. The receptor was isolated from a human donor who received a COVID-19 vaccine. The chain recombines TRBV5-4 with TRBJ2-5, with TRBD1 matching 9 bases. The CDR3 coding sequence is TGTGCCAGCAGCGGGGGGGGACAGGGTTCGTACCAAGAGACCCAGTACTTC. Its protein product is CASSGGGQGSYQETQYF.